This T cell receptor (beta chain) was captured in a study of response to subunit inactivated influenza vaccine. From the RT-PCR reads, TCRdb called clonotypes with MiXCR, one entry per CDR3 protein. The sample includes some 480,000 distinct CDR3 sequences, approximately 11% of them seen just once. On this clonotype itself: Its antigen is currently unknown.

The length of the CDR3 is 16 residues. V lost 5 bases, J lost 3 bases, and 13 bases stayed unmatched. CDR1 SGHTA and CDR2 FQGNSA come from the germline V gene. Study-level results: T cells newly recruited by each seasonal influenza vaccination are few, the authors suggested.

Here the sequenced sample was PBMCs from blood, taken more than 35 days after vaccination. This receptor was taken from a man aged 50-59 years who received an inactivated influenza vaccine. This chain uses TRBV7-2 with TRBJ2-7; 7 nucleotides line up with TRBD1. The CDR3 reads CASSPRTGYPIYEQYF. CDR3 DNA: TGTGCCAGCAGCCCTAGGACAGGTTACCCTATCTACGAGCAGTACTTC.